The 16 T cell receptor beta chains below were found in one sample sequenced in a study of PD-L1 blockade in urothelial cancer. The method was immunoSEQ multiplex PCR; TCRdb's version includes in-frame clones alone and lacks a portion of them. The sample includes roughly 60,000 clones, approximately 80% of them seen just once. The material was PBMCs, obtained around atezolizumab (anti-PD-L1) treatment. All receptors come from a man between 65 and 85 years old with urothelial cancer.

This chain links TRBV10-3 with TRBJ2-7, with a weak D call TRBD2 (5 bases). The CDR3 consists of 16 residues. Germline V CDR1 and CDR2: ENHRY, SYGVKD. Trimming stripped 0 bases from V and 2 bases from J, with 14 bases between. CDR3 bases: TGTGCCATCAGTGAGTCGATGGCTAGCAGAGCCTACGAGCAGTACTTC. Translation: CAISESMASRAYEQYF.

The gene calls are TRBV6-5 and TRBJ2-1; 10 bases fit TRBD1. Germline trimming cut 2 bases from V and 8 bases from J; bases unmatched to any gene: 6. Germline loops: CDR1 MNHEY, CDR2 SVGAGI. The CDR3 totals 15 residues. CDR3 nucleotides: TGTGCCAGCAGTTACCGTGGGACAGGGGTCGATGAGCAGTTCTTC. Protein sequence: CASSYRGTGVDEQFF.

This rearrangement joins TRBV12-2 to TRBJ2-1; TRBD2 is the table's D call, not checked against the DNA. TRBV12-2 is tagged as a pseudogene. The CDR3 covers 14 residues. The CDR3 is CASRLPGTYNEQFF. The DNA for the CDR3 is TGTGCAAGTCGCTTGCCAGGGACTTACAATGAGCAGTTCTTC.

The rearrangement uses TRBV30 and TRBJ2-5; 8 bases match TRBD1. CDR1 is GTSNPN, CDR2 SVGIG, per germline (reference sequence). The V segment lost 6 bases and the J segment 4 bases; nucleotides outside the gene matches: 1. The CDR3 contains 11 residues. CDR3 residues: CACDRGETQYF. The CDR3 DNA sequence: TGTGCCTGCGACAGGGGAGAGACCCAGTACTTC. The entire variable domain, with the rest obtained from reference TRBV30 and TRBJ2-5, is as follows: SQTIHQWPATLVQPVGSPLSLECTVEGTSNPNLYWYRQAAGRGLQLLFYSVGIGQISSEVPQNLSASRPQDRQFILSSKKLLLSDSGFYLCACDRGETQYFGPGTRLLVL.

The DNA of the CDR3 is TGTGCCAGCAGCGAACTGGGGGCGGGTTACGAGCAGTACTTC. As protein: CASSELGAGYEQYF. The chain has TRBV5-5 and TRBJ2-7; D might be TRBD1 (6 bases). The CDR3 runs 14 residues. V lost 4 bases and J lost 4, with 15 bases in between. CDR1 and CDR2 (germline): SGHKS, YYEKEE (reference sequence). Using reference TRBV5-5 and TRBJ2-7 for the parts outside the CDR3, the full variable domain is DAGVTQSPTHLIKTRGQQVTLRCSPISGHKSVSWYQQVLGQGPQFIFQYYEKEERGRGNFPDRFSARQFPNYSSELNVNALLLGDSALYLCASSELGAGYEQYFGPGTRLTVT.

This rearrangement joins TRBV30 to TRBJ1-5; D unclear. The CDR3 is made up of 12 amino acids. V shed 5 bases and J shed 4 bases, with 9 bases lying between them. Germline CDR1 and CDR2: GTSNPN and SVGIG (reference sequence). CDR3 sequence: CAWAGRNQPQHF. For the CDR3, the DNA is TGTGCCTGGGCGGGGAGAAATCAGCCCCAGCATTTT.

The V gene is TRBV19, the J gene TRBJ2-5, with D uncertain. The CDR3 is 14 amino acids. V was clipped by 4 bases and J by 1 base, with 10 bases between them. CDR1 and CDR2 (germline): LNHDA, SQIVND (reference sequence). CDR3 nucleotides: TGTGCCAGTAGTACCGGCGGAGTCCAAGAGACCCAGTACTTC. Translated, it gives CASSTGGVQETQYF.

This chain joins TRBV6-6 and TRBJ2-1, with 9 bases fitting TRBD2. Unmatched junction bases numbered 7, after V lost 4 bases and J lost 3 bases. The CDR3 loop spans 16 amino acids. Germline V gene data show CDR1 as MNHNY and CDR2 as SVGAGI (reference sequence). The CDR3 nucleotides are TGTGCCAGCAGTTCCCCTAGCGGGAACGGCTACAATGAGCAGTTCTTC. Protein product: CASSSPSGNGYNEQFF.

The CDR3 nucleotides are TGTGCCAGTAGTATGGAAGGGGGGGTAGTTGGAGAGCAGTACTTC. Its protein product is CASSMEGGVVGEQYF. This chain uses TRBV19 with TRBJ2-7; the D gene is possibly TRBD2 (7 bases). The length of the CDR3 is 15 residues. Trimming removed 3 bases at V and 7 bases at J, with 19 bases between. CDR1 LNHDA and CDR2 SQIVND come from the germline V gene (reference sequence).

The chain is built from TRBV13 and TRBJ2-2; TRBD1 matches at 9 bases. The ends lost 6 bases at V and 6 bases at J; junction bases unmatched: 8. The CDR3 consists of 15 residues. Germline lookup yields CDR1 PRHDT and CDR2 FYEKMQ (reference sequence). The CDR3 nucleotides read TGTGCCAGCAGGGAGGGGACAGGGCCATCCGGGGAGCTGTTTTTT. Amino acid sequence: CASREGTGPSGELFF.

The chain couples TRBV10-3 to TRBJ1-4; 8 nucleotides align to TRBD1. Germline V gene sequence: CDR1 ENHRY, CDR2 SYGVKD. CDR3 length equals 13 residues. J was trimmed by 4 bases and V by 10 bases; bases with no gene match: 5. The CDR3 spells CATQTGDNEKLFF. The CDR3 DNA follows: TGTGCCACCCAGACAGGGGATAATGAAAAACTGTTTTTT.

J is TRBJ2-7 and V is TRBV10-3, with 7 bases aligning to TRBD1. Germline V gene sequence: CDR1 ENHRY, CDR2 SYGVKD. With 1 base clipped from V and 4 bases from J, the junction kept 4 bases outside the gene matches. This CDR3 contains 14 residues. Here the CDR3 DNA reads TGTGCCATCAGTGAGTTTAGGGGGCCGTACGAGCAGTACTTC. As protein: CAISEFRGPYEQYF.

The sample holds a few counts of this clone. The rearrangement uses TRBV27 and TRBJ2-7, with TRBD2 identical over 12 bases. Germline V gene lookup returns CDR1 MNHEY and CDR2 SMNVEV (reference sequence). V lost 5 bases and J lost 2; bases outside the gene matches: 4. This CDR3 has 15 residues. The CDR3 reads CASSPGLAGTYEQYF. Written as DNA, the CDR3 is TGTGCCAGCAGTCCCGGACTAGCGGGAACCTACGAGCAGTACTTC.

CDR3: CASSPMAGEWNEQFF. DNA of the CDR3: TGTGCCAGCAGCCCCATGGCGGGAGAGTGGAATGAGCAGTTCTTC. This chain links TRBV7-2 with TRBJ2-1, with 7 bases aligning to TRBD2. V lost 5 bases and J lost 7; bases outside the gene matches: 11. Germline V CDR1 and CDR2: SGHTA, FQGNSA. The CDR3 covers 15 residues. Drawing the rest from reference TRBV7-2 and TRBJ2-1, the complete variable domain is GAGVSQSPSNKVTEKGKDVELRCDPISGHTALYWYRQSLGQGLEFLIYFQGNSAPDKSGLPSDRFSAERTGGSVSTLTIQRTQQEDSAVYLCASSPMAGEWNEQFFGPGTRLTVL.

V is TRBV6-6 and J is TRBJ2-5; perhaps TRBD2 as D (6 bases). This CDR3 is built from 11 residues. CDR1 is MNHNY and CDR2 is SVGAGI in the germline V gene (reference sequence). Trimming removed 6 bases from V and 5 bases from J, with 7 bases in between. The DNA for the CDR3 is TGTGCCAGCAGACGGGAGGAGACCCAGTACTTC. This gives the protein CASRREETQYF.

The V gene is TRBV5-1, the J gene TRBJ1-2; 9 bases align to TRBD1. This CDR3 spans 14 amino acids. The ends lost 1 base at V and 8 bases at J; junction bases unmatched: 6. Germline assignment: CDR1 SGHRS and CDR2 YFSETQ. The CDR3 DNA sequence: TGCGCCAGCAGCTTGACAGGGGGCAATTTAGGCTACACCTTC. Its translation: CASSLTGGNLGYTF.